This T cell receptor (beta chain) was captured by sequencing in a study of blood T cell repertoires in COVID-19. Overall study: Spain, Italy and the United States supplied samples that represented acute and convalescent COVID-19. PBMCs, B-cell-depleted T cells, or T cells were the source of the cDNA or gDNA that made up the material.

Original analysis: Amplifying reference gene primers gave estimates of nucleated cell counts. The assay was immunoSEQ multiplex PCR, and TCRdb's table has in-frame clones only and misses some. V, J and clone size were drawn from that table, and D and trimming were deduced from the DNA. Altogether 110,000 or so clones are present, 85% being singletons, with the ten largest covering about 12%. Germline CDR1 and CDR2: SGHKS and YYEKEE (reference sequence). J lost 4 bases, V lost 3 bases, and 4 bases had no gene match. The CDR3 spans 15 residues. This receptor was identified in a human donor in a cohort sampled during active COVID-19. The chain links TRBV5-5 to TRBJ2-4; 10 bases fit TRBD1. Sequencing input: peripheral blood. The DNA for the CDR3 is TGTGCCAGCAGCTCCTGGACAGGGGGGAAAAACATTCAGTACTTC. Protein: CASSSWTGGKNIQYF.